A single sample is the source of the 19 T cell receptor beta chains below, sequenced in a study of response to subunit inactivated influenza vaccine. MiXCR was run by TCRdb on the RT-PCR reads, yielding one entry per CDR3 protein. The sample lists about 180,000 distinct CDR3 sequences; around 9% were seen once. Sequenced material: non-naive T cells sorted from PBMCs, taken on the day of vaccination. The source of these receptors is a middle-aged man who received an inactivated influenza vaccine.

This clonotype was counted ten times or more. This chain joins TRBV4-3 and TRBJ2-1; perhaps TRBD2 as D (7 bases). Germline V gene lookup returns CDR1 LGHNA and CDR2 YSLEER. Trimming took 1 base from V and 2 from J, leaving 15 bases between them. The CDR3 extends over 17 amino acids. The DNA of the CDR3 is TGCGCCAGCAGCCAAGCGGGGGGCAGGCGCCCCTACAATGAGCAGTTCTTC. Translated: CASSQAGGRRPYNEQFF.

The CDR3: CASSPTGPHEQYF. CDR3 sequence (DNA): TGTGCCAGCAGTCCGACAGGGCCCCACGAGCAGTACTTC. The chain is built from TRBV6-2 or TRBV6-3 and TRBJ2-7, with 7 bases lining up with TRBD1. Trimming removed 5 bases from V and 5 bases from J; junction bases left unmatched: 6. There are 13 residues in the CDR3. Germline CDR1 is MNHEY and CDR2 is SVGEGT.

The V and J genes are TRBV20-1 and TRBJ2-1; TRBD2 aligns across 8 bases. The V segment lost 1 base and the J segment 7 bases; nucleotides outside the gene matches: 6. From germline, CDR1 is DFQATT and CDR2 SNEGSKA (reference sequence). This CDR3 has 14 residues. CDR3 DNA: TGCAGTGCTAGAGGGACTAGCCGGCGAAATGAGCAGTTCTTC. It yields the protein CSARGTSRRNEQFF.

Concerning this clonotype: A much larger clone lies one base from this, so it may be a read error. The chain employs TRBV7-9 and TRBJ2-7; perhaps TRBD2 as D (5 bases). Germline V gives CDR1 SEHNR, CDR2 FQNEAQ (reference sequence). Trimming took off 1 base at V and 6 bases at J, with 7 bases between the two ends. This CDR3 contains 12 residues. CDR3 DNA: TGTGCCAGCAGCTTAGGGACTTCCGAGCAGTACTTC. Its translation is CASSLGTSEQYF.

This clonotype was counted only a few times. This rearrangement joins TRBV27 to TRBJ1-5; 12 bases are shared with TRBD1. There are 16 residues in the CDR3. CDR1 and CDR2 (germline): MNHEY, SMNVEV (reference sequence). The J segment lost 3 bases and the V segment lost 6 bases, leaving 6 bases of the junction unmatched. Here the CDR3 DNA reads TGTGCCAGCAGAGGGACAGGGGGCGCGGTCAATCAGCCCCAGCATTTT. Protein sequence: CASRGTGGAVNQPQHF.

This clonotype has at least ten counts. The V gene is TRBV7-8, the J gene TRBJ2-4, with D perhaps given as TRBD1 or TRBD2 (6 bases each). V lost 6 bases, J lost 1 base, and 13 bases lay in between. CDR3 length: 15 residues. From germline, CDR1 is SGHVS and CDR2 FQNEAQ. Here the CDR3 DNA reads TGTGCCAGCAGTCGGGGGCAAAGGGCCAAAAACATTCAGTACTTC. Its translation: CASSRGQRAKNIQYF.

At least ten counts were recorded for this clonotype. The DNA of the CDR3 is TGCAGTGCTAGGCCAGGACAAGAGACCCAGTACTTC. It codes for CSARPGQETQYF. This chain uses TRBV20-1 with TRBJ2-5; no clear D gene. Germline V gives CDR1 DFQATT, CDR2 SNEGSKA (reference sequence). V lost 3 bases to trimming and J lost 2 bases, with 7 bases between them. The CDR3 runs 12 residues.

In its sample, this clonotype was seen a few times. The rearrangement joins TRBV14 to TRBJ2-2; 8 nucleotides agree with TRBD2. Unmatched junction bases numbered 3, after V lost 1 base and J lost 5 bases. The CDR3 extends over 15 amino acids. Per germline, CDR1 SGHDN and CDR2 FVKESK. CDR3 DNA sequence: TGTGCCAGCAGCCAAGTCCCGGGAGGGACCGGGGAGCTGTTTTTT. Its translation is CASSQVPGGTGELFF.

This chain joins TRBV18 and TRBJ2-1; 12 bases agree with TRBD2. J was trimmed by 6 bases and V by 6 bases; bases with no gene match: 3. The CDR3 totals 14 residues. From germline, CDR1 is KGHSH and CDR2 LQKENI. CDR3 nucleotide sequence: TGTGCCAGCTCTCCGACTAGCGGGAGCAATGAGCAGTTCTTC. As protein: CASSPTSGSNEQFF.

This clonotype showed up just a few times. This chain links TRBV6-2 or TRBV6-3 with TRBJ2-7; 7 bases fit TRBD1. This CDR3 contains 17 residues. Per the germline V gene, CDR1 is MNHEY and CDR2 is SVGEGT. V trimming: 5 bases; J trimming: 3 bases; junction bases outside the gene matches: 16. In nucleotides, the CDR3 is TGTGCCAGCAGTACCCTTAGGGGACAGCGTACCAACTACGAGCAGTACTTC. Translating gives CASSTLRGQRTNYEQYF.

The chain couples TRBV7-2 to TRBJ2-5; weak D call: TRBD1 (6 bases). V was cut by 5 bases and J by 4 bases, with 14 bases left in between. The germline gives CDR1 SGHTA, CDR2 FQGNSA. The CDR3 has 14 amino acids. As DNA, the CDR3 is TGTGCCAGCAGCCCCGGGGTCAGGGGAGAGACCCAGTACTTC. Protein: CASSPGVRGETQYF.

The chain recombines TRBV11-2 with TRBJ2-7, with a weak D call TRBD2 (5 bases). V was trimmed by 5 bases and J by 0 bases, leaving 14 bases between them. Germline V gene data show CDR1 as SGHAT and CDR2 as FQNNGV. The CDR3 has 15 amino acids. The CDR3 DNA follows: TGTGCCAGCAGCCCCCGGAGGACCCACTCCTACGAGCAGTACTTC. This translates into CASSPRRTHSYEQYF.

This clonotype was recorded a few times. The chain recombines TRBV20-1 with TRBJ1-1, with D unclear. Germline V gene lookup returns CDR1 DFQATT and CDR2 SNEGSKA (reference sequence). With 6 bases removed from V and 0 bases from J, the gap between germline ends came to 11 bases. The CDR3 consists of 13 residues. The CDR3 nucleotides read TGCAGTGCAGACGACGGAATGAACACTGAAGCTTTCTTT. Residues: CSADDGMNTEAFF.

This clonotype has at least ten counts. The chain is built from TRBV6-2 or TRBV6-3 and TRBJ2-2, with TRBD1 matching 10 bases. This CDR3 contains 15 residues. V gave up 7 bases and J gave up 6 bases; unmatched junction bases: 8. Germline lookup yields CDR1 MNHEY and CDR2 SVGEGT. The CDR3 here is CASTHGTGEAGELFF. The CDR3 nucleotides read TGTGCCAGCACGCACGGGACAGGGGAGGCCGGGGAGCTGTTTTTT.

The table lists this clonotype with many counts. The V gene is TRBV20-1, the J gene TRBJ2-1; TRBD1 aligns across 7 bases. Trimming took 3 bases from V and 12 from J; bases not matched to a gene: 14. This CDR3 is 14 amino acids long. The germline gives CDR1 DFQATT, CDR2 SNEGSKA (reference sequence). The CDR3, as DNA: TGCAGTGCTAGCGCAACCGACAAGGGGGCAGGGCAGTTCTTC. This translates into CSASATDKGAGQFF.

This clonotype was picked up many times. The rearrangement uses TRBV4-3 and TRBJ1-1, with a possible D match to TRBD1 (5 bases). CDR3 length equals 14 residues. V was clipped by 5 bases and J by 7 bases, with 17 bases between them. Germline values: CDR1 LGHNA, CDR2 YSLEER. CDR3 sequence: CASSTQQAPNEAFF. DNA for the CDR3: TGCGCCAGCAGCACCCAACAGGCACCTAATGAAGCTTTCTTT.

Many counts were recorded for this clonotype. The chain is built from TRBV20-1 and TRBJ1-1; D is uncertain. The CDR3 contains 12 residues. Trimming removed 6 bases from V and 4 bases from J, with 12 bases in between. Germline V gene data show CDR1 as DFQATT and CDR2 as SNEGSKA (reference sequence). The CDR3 region has the DNA TGCAGTGCAGTGCCGATGCGCACTGAAGCTTTCTTT. Translating gives CSAVPMRTEAFF.

The table lists this clonotype with many counts. The gene calls are TRBV20-1 and TRBJ1-1, with D unresolved. CDR1 is DFQATT and CDR2 is SNEGSKA in the germline V gene (reference sequence). The CDR3 loop spans 14 amino acids. With 3 bases removed from V and 5 bases from J, the gap between germline ends came to 16 bases. DNA for the CDR3: TGCAGTGCTAGGGGAGGCCGCGGGGAGACTGAAGCTTTCTTT. Its translation: CSARGGRGETEAFF.

The rearrangement links TRBV12-5 to TRBJ2-2; D is tentatively TRBD1 or TRBD2 (7 bases each). This CDR3 is built from 15 residues. V lost 6 bases, J lost 7 bases, and 18 bases lay in between. CDR1 and CDR2 (germline): LGHNT, FRNRAP. The DNA for the CDR3 is TGTGCTAGTGGCAACCCAGGGGGGGTTGTCGGGGAGCTGTTTTTT. As protein: CASGNPGGVVGELFF. Complete variable domain (other parts from reference TRBV12-5 and TRBJ2-2): DARVTQTPRHKVTEMGQEVTMRCQPILGHNTVFWYRQTMMQGLELLAYFRNRAPLDDSGMPKDRFSAEMPDATLATLKIQPSEPRDSAVYFCASGNPGGVVGELFFGEGSRLTVL.